The T cell receptor beta chain under discussion was sequenced for a study of cytomegalovirus exposure and HLA in healthy donors. The CDR3 contains 11 residues. Germline-derived CDR1 and CDR2 are SEHNR and FQNEAQ (reference sequence). This PCR relied on a set of 60 Vbeta primers and 13 Jbeta primers. The protocol was immunoSEQ multiplex PCR, while the TCRdb copy is restricted to in-frame clones and leaves out a portion. The table includes about 120,000 clones, 65% to 80% detected once. On this clone: One end of the junction varies from germline; a read error may be responsible.

The chain couples TRBV7-9 to TRBJ1-1, with D perhaps TRBD1 (5 bases). The sample consisted of PBMCs. The TCR comes from a woman aged 40 to 55 in good health and CMV-seropositive. CDR3 nucleotides: TGTGCCAGCACTCCCAGGGAAAGAGGAGTCTTT. Translation: CASTPRERGVF.